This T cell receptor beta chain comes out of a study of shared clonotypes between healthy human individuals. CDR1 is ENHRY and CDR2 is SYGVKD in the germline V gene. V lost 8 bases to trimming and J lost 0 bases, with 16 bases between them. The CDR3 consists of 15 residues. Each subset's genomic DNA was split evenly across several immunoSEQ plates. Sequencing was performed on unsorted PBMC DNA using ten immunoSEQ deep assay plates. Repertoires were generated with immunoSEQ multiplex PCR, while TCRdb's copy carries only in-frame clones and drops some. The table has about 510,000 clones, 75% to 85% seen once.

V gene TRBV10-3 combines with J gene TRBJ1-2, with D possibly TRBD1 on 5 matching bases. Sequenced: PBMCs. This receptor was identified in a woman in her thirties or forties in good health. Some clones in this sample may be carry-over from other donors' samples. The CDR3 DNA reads TGTGCCATCTCTGGCGGACAAAGGGCTAACTATGGCTACACCTTC. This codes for CAISGGQRANYGYTF.